This T cell receptor beta chain was documented in a study of cytotoxic CD8 clonotypes in ibrutinib-treated CLL. Regarding the study as a whole: Progressing and sustained-remission patients had different sampling times. Clonality showed a rise at ibrutinib response that reversed toward baseline at progression.

The assay was immunoSEQ multiplex PCR, and TCRdb's table has in-frame clones only and misses some. The sample holds tens of thousands of clones; 55% to 65% are singletons and the top ten take over 20%. With 3 bases clipped from V and 0 bases from J, the junction kept 0 bases outside the gene matches. Germline CDR1 GTSNPN, CDR2 SVGIG (reference sequence). The CDR3 runs 14 residues. The table lists this clone with many counts. No antigen is known for it. The specimen was PBMCs, collected after 24 months of ibrutinib treatment. The chain recombines TRBV30 with TRBJ1-3, with TRBD1 matching over 9 bases. The clonotype originates from a human donor with chronic lymphocytic leukemia. The DNA of the CDR3 is TGTGCCTGGAGGACAGGGGGCTCTGGAAACACCATATATTTT. Encoded protein: CAWRTGGSGNTIYF.